Described below is a single T cell receptor (beta chain) sequence and its context. Its specificity is unknown. One end of the junction is discordant with germline, which a read error may explain. The data originate from a study of T cell repertoires in cytomegalovirus infection. Whole-study context: An indication of both CMV infection and matching HLA type came from public TCR beta signatures. Study conclusions and caveats: Summed frequency of shared TCR beta families picked out CMV carriers who also had the relevant HLA. Dominant in the ex vivo response were TCR beta clonotypes restricted by HLA-C and specific for CMV.

The CDR3 extends over 16 amino acids. Looked up from germline, CDR1 is SGHTA and CDR2 is FQGNSA. In TCRdb, the reads were re-called with MiXCR into one record per CDR3 protein. The sample holds roughly 630,000 distinct CDR3 sequences, about 24% seen once. The chain links TRBV7-2 to TRBJ1-4, with a possible D match to TRBD1 (6 bases). The sample consisted of CD8+ T cells from PBMCs. This receptor was obtained from a human donor in good health (CMV status not recorded). Some clones in this sample may be carry-over from other donors' samples. This chain's CDR3 is CVSSLVGTRGREKLFF. The DNA for the CDR3 is TGTGTCAGCAGCTTAGTGGGGACAAGGGGTCGGGAAAAACTGTTTTTT.